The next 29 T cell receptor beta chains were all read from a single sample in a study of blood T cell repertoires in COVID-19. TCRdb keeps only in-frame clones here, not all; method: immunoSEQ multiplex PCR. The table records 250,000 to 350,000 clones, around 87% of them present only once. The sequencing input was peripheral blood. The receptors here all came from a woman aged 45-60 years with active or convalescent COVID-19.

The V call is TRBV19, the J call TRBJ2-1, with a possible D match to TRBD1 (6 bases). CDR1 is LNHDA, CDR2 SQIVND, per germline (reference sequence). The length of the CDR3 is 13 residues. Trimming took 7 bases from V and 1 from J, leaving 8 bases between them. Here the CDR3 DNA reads TGTGCCAGTAAACAGGGTTCCTACAATGAGCAGTTCTTC. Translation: CASKQGSYNEQFF.

For the CDR3, the DNA is TGTGCCAGCAGCCCCCGCCCCGGGACACCCTCCACCGGGGAGCTGTTTTTT. Translated, it gives CASSPRPGTPSTGELFF. This chain links TRBV7-9 with TRBJ2-2; TRBD1 might be the D (6 bases). The V end was cut by 5 bases, the J end by 4 bases, with 20 bases between. The germline V gene has CDR1 SEHNR and CDR2 FQNEAQ (reference sequence). CDR3 size: 17 residues.

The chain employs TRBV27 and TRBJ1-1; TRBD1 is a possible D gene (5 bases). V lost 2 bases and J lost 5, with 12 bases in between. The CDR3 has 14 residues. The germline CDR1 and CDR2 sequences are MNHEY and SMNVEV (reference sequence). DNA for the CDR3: TGTGCCAGCAGTTTAAATCAGGGAGGGACTGAAGCTTTCTTT. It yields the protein CASSLNQGGTEAFF.

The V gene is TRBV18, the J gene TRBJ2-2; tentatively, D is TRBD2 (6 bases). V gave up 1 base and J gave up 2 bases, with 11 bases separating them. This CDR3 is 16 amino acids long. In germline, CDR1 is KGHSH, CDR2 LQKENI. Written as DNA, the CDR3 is TGTGCCAGCTCACCACAACGGGAGAGAAACACCGGGGAGCTGTTTTTT. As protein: CASSPQRERNTGELFF.

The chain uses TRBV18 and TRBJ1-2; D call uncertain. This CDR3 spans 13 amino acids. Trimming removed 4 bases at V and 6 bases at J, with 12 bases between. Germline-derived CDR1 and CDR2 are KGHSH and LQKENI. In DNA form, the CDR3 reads TGTGCCAGCTCACTTATGGCAGGTGATGGCTACACCTTC. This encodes CASSLMAGDGYTF.

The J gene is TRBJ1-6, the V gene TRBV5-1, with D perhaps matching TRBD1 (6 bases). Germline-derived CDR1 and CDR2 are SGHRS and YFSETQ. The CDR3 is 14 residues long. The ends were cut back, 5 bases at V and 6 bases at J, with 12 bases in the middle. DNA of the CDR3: TGCGCCAGCAGAGGGTCAGGGGTTAATTCACCCCTCCACTTT. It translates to CASRGSGVNSPLHF.

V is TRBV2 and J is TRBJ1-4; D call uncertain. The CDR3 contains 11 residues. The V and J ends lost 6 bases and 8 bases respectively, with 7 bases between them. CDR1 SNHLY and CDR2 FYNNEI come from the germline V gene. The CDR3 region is CASSGGEKLFF. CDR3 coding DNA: TGTGCCAGCAGCGGAGGAGAAAAACTGTTTTTT.

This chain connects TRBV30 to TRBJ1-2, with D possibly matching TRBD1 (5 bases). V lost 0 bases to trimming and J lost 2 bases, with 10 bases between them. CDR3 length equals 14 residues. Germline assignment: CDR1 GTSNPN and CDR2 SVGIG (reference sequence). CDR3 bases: TGTGCCTGGAGTGTCGGGGGACCAAACTATGGCTACACCTTC. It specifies CAWSVGGPNYGYTF.

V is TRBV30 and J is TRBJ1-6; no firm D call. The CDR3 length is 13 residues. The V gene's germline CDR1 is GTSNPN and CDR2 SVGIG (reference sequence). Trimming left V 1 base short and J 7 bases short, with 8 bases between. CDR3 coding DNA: TGTGCCTGGAGTGAACAGCCGAATTCACCCCTCCACTTT. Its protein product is CAWSEQPNSPLHF.

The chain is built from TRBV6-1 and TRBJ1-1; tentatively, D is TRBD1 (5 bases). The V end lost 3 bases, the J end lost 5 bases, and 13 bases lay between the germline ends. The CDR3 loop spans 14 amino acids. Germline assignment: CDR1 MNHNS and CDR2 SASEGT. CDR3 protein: CASSDTFRGTEAFF. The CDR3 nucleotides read TGTGCCAGCAGTGACACTTTCCGGGGGACTGAAGCTTTCTTT.

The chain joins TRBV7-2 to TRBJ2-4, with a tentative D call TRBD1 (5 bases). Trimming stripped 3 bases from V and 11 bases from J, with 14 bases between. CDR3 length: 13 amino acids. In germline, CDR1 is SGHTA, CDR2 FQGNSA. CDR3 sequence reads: CASSLDPGKVQYF. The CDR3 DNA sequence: TGTGCCAGCAGCTTGGATCCAGGGAAGGTTCAGTACTTC. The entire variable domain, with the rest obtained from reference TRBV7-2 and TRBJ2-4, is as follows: GAGVSQSPSNKVTEKGKDVELRCDPISGHTALYWYRQSLGQGLEFLIYFQGNSAPDKSGLPSDRFSAERTGGSVSTLTIQRTQQEDSAVYLCASSLDPGKVQYFGAGTRLSVL.

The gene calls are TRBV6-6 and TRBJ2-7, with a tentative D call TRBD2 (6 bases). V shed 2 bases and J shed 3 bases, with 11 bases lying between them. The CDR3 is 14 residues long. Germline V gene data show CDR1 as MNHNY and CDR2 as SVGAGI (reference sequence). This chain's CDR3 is CASSYVEGSYEQYF. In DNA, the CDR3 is TGTGCCAGCAGTTACGTGGAGGGGAGCTACGAGCAGTACTTC.

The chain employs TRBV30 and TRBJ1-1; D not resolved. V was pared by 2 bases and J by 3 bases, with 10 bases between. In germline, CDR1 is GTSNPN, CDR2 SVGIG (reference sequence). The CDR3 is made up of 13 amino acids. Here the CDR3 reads CAWSSYGDTEAFF. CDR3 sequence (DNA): TGTGCCTGGAGTTCCTACGGGGACACTGAAGCTTTCTTT.

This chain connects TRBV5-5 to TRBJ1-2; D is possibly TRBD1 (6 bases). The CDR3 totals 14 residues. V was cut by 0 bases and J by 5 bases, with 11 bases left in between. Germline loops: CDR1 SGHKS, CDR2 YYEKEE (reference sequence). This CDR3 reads CASSLEGTPYGYTF. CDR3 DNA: TGTGCCAGCAGCTTGGAGGGGACACCGTATGGCTACACCTTC.

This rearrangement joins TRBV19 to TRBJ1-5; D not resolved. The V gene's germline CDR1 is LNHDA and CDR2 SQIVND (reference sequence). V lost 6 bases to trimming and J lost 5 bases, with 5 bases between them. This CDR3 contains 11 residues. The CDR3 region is CASSQDQPQHF. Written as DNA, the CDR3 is TGTGCCAGTAGCCAGGATCAGCCCCAGCATTTT.

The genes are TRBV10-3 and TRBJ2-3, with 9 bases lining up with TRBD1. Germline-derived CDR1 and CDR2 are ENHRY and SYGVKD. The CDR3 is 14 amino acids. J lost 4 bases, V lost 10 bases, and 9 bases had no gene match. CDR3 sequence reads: CATTRDRAADTQYF. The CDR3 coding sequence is TGTGCCACCACCCGGGACAGGGCAGCAGATACGCAGTATTTT.

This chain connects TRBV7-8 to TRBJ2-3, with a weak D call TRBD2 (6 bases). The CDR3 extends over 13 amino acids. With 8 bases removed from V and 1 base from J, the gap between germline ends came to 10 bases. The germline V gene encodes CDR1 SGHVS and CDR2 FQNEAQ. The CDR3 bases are TGTGCCAGCCAGGCGGGGCGCACAGATACGCAGTATTTT. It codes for CASQAGRTDTQYF.

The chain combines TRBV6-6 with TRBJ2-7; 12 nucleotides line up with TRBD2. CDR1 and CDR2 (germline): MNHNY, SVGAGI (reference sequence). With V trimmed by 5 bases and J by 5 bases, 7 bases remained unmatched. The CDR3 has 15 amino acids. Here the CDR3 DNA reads TGTGCCAGCAGTGGCCGACTAGCGGGAGATCACGAGCAGTACTTC. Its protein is CASSGRLAGDHEQYF.

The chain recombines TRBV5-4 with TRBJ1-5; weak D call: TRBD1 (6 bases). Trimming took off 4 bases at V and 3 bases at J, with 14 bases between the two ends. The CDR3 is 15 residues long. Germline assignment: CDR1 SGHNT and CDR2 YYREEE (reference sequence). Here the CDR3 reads CASSVQGTYNQPQHF. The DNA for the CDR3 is TGTGCCAGCAGCGTACAGGGAACCTACAATCAGCCCCAGCATTTT. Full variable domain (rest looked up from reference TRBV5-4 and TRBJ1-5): ETGVTQSPTHLIKTRGQQVTLRCSSQSGHNTVSWYQQALGQGPQFIFQYYREEENGRGNFPPRFSGLQFPNYSSELNVNALELDDSALYLCASSVQGTYNQPQHFGDGTRLSIL.

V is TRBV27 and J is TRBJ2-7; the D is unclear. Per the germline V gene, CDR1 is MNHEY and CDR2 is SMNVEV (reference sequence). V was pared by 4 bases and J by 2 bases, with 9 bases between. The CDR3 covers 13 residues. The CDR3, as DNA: TGTGCCAGCAGTTCAACAGACGCCTACGAGCAGTACTTC. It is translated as CASSSTDAYEQYF.

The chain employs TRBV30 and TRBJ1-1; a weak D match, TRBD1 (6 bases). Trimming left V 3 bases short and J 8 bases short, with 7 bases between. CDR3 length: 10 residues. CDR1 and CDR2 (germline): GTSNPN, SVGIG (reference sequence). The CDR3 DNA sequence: TGTGCCTGGAGGGGGACAGAAGCTTTCTTT. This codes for CAWRGTEAFF.

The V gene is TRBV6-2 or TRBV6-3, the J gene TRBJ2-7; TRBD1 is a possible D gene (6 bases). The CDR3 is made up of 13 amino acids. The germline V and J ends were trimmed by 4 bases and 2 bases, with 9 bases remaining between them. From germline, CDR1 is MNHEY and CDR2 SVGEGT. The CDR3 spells CASSLYRAYEQYF. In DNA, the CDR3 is TGTGCCAGCAGTTTATACAGGGCCTACGAGCAGTACTTC.

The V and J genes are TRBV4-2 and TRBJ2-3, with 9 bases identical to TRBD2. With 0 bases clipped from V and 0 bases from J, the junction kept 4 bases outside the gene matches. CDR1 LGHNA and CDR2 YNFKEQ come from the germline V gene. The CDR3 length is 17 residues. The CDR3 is CASSQEGLAQSTDTQYF. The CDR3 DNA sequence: TGTGCCAGCAGCCAAGAGGGACTAGCTCAGAGCACAGATACGCAGTATTTT.

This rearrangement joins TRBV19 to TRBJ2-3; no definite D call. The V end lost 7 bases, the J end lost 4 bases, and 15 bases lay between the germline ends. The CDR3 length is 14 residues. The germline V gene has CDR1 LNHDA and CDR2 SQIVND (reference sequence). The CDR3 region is CASIQIGFPDTQYF. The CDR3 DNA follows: TGTGCCAGTATCCAAATCGGGTTTCCAGATACGCAGTATTTT.

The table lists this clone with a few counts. This chain's CDR3 is CASSPRTSGTDTQYF. CDR3 nucleotides: TGTGCCAGCAGCCCCCGGACTAGCGGGACAGATACGCAGTATTTT. The V and J genes are TRBV5-4 and TRBJ2-3; 11 bases are a match to TRBD2. The germline gives CDR1 SGHNT, CDR2 YYREEE (reference sequence). The ends lost 4 bases at V and 3 bases at J; junction bases unmatched: 4. This CDR3 is 15 amino acids long.

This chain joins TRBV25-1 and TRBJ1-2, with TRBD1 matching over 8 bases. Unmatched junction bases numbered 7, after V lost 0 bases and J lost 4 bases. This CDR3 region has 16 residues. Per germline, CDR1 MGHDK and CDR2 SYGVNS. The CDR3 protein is CASSEYTGTGVYGYTF. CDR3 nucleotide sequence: TGTGCCAGCAGTGAATATACCGGGACAGGAGTCTATGGCTACACCTTC.

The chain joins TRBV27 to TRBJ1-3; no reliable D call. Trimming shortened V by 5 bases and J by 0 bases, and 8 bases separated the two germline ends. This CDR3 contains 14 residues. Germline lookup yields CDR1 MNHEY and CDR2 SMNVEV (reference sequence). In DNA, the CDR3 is TGTGCCAGCAGTCCCTACCTCTCTGGAAACACCATATATTTT. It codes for CASSPYLSGNTIYF.

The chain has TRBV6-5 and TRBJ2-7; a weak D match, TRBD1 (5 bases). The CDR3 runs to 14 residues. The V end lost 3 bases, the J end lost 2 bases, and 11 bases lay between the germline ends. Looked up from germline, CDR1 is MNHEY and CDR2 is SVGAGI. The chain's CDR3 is CASSYTRQTYEQYF. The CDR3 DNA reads TGTGCCAGCAGTTATACTCGACAGACCTACGAGCAGTACTTC.

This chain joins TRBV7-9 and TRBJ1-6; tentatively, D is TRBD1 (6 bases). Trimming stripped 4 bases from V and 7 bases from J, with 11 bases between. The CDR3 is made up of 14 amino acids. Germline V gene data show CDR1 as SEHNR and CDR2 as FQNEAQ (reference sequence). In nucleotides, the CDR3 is TGTGCCAGCAGCTGGGGTCAGGGGAATTCACCCCTCCACTTT. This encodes CASSWGQGNSPLHF.